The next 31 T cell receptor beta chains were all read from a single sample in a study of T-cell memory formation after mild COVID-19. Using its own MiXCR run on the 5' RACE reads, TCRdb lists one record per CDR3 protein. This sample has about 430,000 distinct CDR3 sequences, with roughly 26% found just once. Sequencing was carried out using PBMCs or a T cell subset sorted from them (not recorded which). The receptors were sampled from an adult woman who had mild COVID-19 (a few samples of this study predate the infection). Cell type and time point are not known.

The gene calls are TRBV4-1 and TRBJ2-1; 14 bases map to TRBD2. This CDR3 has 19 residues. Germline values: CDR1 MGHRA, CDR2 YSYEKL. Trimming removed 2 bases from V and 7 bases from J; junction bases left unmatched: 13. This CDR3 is CASSQYSLWTSGGSNEQFF. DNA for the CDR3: TGCGCCAGCAGCCAATACTCCCTCTGGACTAGCGGGGGGTCGAATGAGCAGTTCTTC.

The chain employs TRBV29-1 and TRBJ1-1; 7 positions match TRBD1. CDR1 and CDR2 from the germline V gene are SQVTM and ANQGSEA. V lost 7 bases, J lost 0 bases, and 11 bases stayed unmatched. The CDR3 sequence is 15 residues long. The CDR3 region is CSGGKGAGMNTEAFF. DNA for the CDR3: TGCAGCGGGGGAAAGGGGGCAGGAATGAACACTGAAGCTTTCTTT.

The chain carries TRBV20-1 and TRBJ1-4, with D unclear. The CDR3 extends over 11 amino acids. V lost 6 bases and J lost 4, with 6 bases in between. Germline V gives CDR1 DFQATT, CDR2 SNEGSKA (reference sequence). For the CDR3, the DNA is TGCAGTGCCCCGAGTAATGAAAAACTGTTTTTT. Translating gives CSAPSNEKLFF.

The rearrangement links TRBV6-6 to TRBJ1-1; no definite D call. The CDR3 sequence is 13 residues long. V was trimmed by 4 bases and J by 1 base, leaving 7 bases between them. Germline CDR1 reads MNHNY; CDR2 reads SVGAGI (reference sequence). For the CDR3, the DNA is TGTGCCAGCAGTTCCATTTCGAACACTGAAGCTTTCTTT. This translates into CASSSISNTEAFF.

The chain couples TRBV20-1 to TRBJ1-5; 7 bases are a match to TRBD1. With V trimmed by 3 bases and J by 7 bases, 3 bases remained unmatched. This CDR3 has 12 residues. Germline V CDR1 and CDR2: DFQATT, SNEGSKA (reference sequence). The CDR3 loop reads CSASRGGQPQHF. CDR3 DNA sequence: TGCAGTGCTAGCAGGGGGGGGCAGCCCCAGCATTTT.

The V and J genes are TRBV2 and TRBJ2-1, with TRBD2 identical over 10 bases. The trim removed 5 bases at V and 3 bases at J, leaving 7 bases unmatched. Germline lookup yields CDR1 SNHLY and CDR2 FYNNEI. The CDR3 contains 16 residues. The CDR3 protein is CASSKQLAGDYNEQFF. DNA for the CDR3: TGTGCCAGCAGTAAACAGCTAGCGGGGGACTACAATGAGCAGTTCTTC.

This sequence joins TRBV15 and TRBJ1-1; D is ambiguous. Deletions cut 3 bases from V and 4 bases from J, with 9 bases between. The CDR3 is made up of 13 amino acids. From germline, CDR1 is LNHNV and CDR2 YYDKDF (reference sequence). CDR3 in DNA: TGTGCCACCAGCAGCGCCACGGTCACTGAAGCTTTCTTT. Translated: CATSSATVTEAFF. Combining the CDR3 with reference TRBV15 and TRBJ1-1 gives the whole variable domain DAMVIQNPRYQVTQFGKPVTLSCSQTLNHNVMYWYQQKSSQAPKLLFHYYDKDFNNEADTPDNFQSRRPNTSFCFLDIRSPGLGDTAMYLCATSSATVTEAFFGQGTRLTVV.

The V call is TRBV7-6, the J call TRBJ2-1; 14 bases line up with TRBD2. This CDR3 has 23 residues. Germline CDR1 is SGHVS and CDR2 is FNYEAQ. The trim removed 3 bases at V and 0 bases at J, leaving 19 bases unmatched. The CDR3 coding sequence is TGTGCCAGCAGCTTCACCTCCACCCGGACTAGCGGGGGGCCGACCAGCTCCTACAATGAGCAGTTCTTC. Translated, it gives CASSFTSTRTSGGPTSSYNEQFF.

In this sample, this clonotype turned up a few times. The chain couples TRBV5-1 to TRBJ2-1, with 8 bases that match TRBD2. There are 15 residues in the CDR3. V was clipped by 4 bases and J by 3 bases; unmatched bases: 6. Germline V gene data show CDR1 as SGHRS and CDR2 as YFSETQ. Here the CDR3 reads CASSQAGVNYNEQFF. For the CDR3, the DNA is TGCGCCAGCAGCCAAGCGGGAGTGAACTACAATGAGCAGTTCTTC.

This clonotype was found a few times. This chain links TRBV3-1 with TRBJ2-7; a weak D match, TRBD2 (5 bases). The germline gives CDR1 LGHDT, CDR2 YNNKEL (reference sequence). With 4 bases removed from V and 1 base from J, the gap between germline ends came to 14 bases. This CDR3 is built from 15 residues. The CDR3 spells CASSPLTRGSYEQYF. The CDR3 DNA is TGTGCCAGCAGCCCGTTGACACGCGGGTCCTACGAGCAGTACTTC.

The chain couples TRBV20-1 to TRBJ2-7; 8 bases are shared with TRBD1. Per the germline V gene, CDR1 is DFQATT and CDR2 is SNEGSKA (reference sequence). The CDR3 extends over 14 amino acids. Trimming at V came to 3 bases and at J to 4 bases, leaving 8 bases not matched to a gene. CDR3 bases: TGCAGTGCTAGGCCGGGGACAGGCCTTTACGAGCAGTACTTC. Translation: CSARPGTGLYEQYF.

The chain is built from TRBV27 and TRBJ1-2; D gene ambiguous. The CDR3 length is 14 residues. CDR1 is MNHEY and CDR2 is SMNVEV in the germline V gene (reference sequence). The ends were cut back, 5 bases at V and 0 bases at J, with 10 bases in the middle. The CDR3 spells CASSPARTNYGYTF. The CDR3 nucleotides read TGTGCCAGCAGTCCAGCCCGCACTAACTATGGCTACACCTTC.

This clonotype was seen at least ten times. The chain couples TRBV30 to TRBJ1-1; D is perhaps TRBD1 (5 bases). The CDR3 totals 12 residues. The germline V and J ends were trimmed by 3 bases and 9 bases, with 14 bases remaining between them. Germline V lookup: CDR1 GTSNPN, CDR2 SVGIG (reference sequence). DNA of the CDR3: TGTGCCTGGAGCAAAAGGACACTTCAAGCTTTCTTT. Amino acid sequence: CAWSKRTLQAFF.

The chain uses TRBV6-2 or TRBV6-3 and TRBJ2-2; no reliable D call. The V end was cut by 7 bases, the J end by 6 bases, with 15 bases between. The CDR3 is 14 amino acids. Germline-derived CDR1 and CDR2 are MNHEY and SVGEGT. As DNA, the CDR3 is TGTGCCAGCACCACGTATCAATGGGCCGGGGAGCTGTTTTTT. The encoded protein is CASTTYQWAGELFF.

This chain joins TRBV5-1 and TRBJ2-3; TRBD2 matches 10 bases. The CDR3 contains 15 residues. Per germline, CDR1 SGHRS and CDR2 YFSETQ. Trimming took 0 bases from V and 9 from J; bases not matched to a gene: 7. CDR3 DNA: TGCGCCAGCAGCTTGGAGCGGGGGGGCTCCAGGACGCAGTATTTT. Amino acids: CASSLERGGSRTQYF.

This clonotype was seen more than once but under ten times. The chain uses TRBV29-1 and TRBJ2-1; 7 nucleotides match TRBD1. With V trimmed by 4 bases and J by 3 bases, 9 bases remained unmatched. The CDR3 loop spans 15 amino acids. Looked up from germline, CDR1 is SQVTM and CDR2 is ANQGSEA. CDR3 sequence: CSVGGDRAFYNEQFF. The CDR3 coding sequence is TGCAGCGTTGGAGGAGACAGGGCCTTCTACAATGAGCAGTTCTTC.

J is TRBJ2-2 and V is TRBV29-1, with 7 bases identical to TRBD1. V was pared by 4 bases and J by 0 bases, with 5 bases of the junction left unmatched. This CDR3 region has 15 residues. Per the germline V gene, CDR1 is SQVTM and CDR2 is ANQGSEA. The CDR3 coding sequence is TGCAGCGTTGCCCCCAGGGGGACGAACACCGGGGAGCTGTTTTTT. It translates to CSVAPRGTNTGELFF.

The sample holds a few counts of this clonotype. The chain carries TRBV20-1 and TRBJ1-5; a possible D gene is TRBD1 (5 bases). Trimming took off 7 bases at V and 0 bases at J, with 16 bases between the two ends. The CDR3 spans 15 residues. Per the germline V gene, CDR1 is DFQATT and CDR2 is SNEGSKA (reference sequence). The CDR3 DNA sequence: TGCAGTGTATTAGGTTGGGGGGATAGCAATCAGCCCCAGCATTTT. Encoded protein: CSVLGWGDSNQPQHF.

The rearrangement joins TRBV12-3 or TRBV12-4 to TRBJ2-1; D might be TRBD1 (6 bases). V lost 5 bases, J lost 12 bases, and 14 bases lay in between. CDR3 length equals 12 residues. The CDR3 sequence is CASSAIGQRQFF. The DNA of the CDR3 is TGTGCCAGCAGTGCTATCGGACAGAGGCAGTTCTTC.

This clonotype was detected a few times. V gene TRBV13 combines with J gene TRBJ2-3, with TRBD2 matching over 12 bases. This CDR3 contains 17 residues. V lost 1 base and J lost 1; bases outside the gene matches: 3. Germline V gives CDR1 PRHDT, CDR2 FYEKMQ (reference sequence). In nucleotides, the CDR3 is TGTGCCAGCAGCTTAGTTGGACTAGCGGGGCGCACAGATACGCAGTATTTT. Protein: CASSLVGLAGRTDTQYF.

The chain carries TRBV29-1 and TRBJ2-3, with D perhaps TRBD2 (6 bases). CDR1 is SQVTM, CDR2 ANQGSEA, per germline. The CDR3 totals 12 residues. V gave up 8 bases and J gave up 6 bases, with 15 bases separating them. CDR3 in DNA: TGCAGCTATCGGGCAGGGAGGGATACGCAGTATTTT. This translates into CSYRAGRDTQYF.

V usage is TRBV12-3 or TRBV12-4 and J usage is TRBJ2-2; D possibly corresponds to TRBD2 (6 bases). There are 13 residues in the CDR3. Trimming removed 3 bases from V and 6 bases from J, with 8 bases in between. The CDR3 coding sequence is TGTGCCAGCAGTTTTTGGGGGGCCGGGGAGCTGTTTTTT. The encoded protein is CASSFWGAGELFF.

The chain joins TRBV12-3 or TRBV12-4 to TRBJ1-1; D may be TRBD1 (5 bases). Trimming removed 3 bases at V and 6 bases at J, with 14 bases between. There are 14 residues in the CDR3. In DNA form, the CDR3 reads TGTGCCAGCAGTTTGCGGGGCCCTTCCTCTGAAGCTTTCTTT. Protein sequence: CASSLRGPSSEAFF.

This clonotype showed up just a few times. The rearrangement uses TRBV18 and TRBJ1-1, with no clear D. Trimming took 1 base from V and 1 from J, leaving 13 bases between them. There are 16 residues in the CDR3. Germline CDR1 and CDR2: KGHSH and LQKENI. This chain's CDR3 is CASSPRVIGPNTEAFF. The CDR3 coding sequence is TGTGCCAGCTCACCACGCGTTATAGGCCCGAACACTGAAGCTTTCTTT.

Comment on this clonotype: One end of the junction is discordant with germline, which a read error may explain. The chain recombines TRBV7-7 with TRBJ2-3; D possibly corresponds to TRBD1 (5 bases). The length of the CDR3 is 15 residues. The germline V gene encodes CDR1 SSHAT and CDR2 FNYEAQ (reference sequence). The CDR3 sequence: CASSDLGASTDTQYF. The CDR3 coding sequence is TGTGCTAGCAGCGACTTAGGGGCCAGCACAGATACGCAGTATTTT.

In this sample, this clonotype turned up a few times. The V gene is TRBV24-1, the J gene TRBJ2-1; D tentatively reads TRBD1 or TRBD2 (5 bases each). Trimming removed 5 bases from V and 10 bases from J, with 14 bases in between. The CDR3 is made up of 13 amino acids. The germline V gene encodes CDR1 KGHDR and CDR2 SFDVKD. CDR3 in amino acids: CATSGTRGWEQFF. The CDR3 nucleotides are TGTGCCACCAGTGGGACGAGGGGATGGGAGCAGTTCTTC.

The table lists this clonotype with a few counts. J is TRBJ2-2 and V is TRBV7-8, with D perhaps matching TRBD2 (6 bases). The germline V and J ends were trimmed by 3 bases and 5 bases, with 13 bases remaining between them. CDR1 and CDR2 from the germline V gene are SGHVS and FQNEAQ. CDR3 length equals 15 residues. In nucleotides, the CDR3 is TGTGCCAGCAGCTTGAACGGGGGAAGTACCGGGGAGCTGTTTTTT. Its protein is CASSLNGGSTGELFF.

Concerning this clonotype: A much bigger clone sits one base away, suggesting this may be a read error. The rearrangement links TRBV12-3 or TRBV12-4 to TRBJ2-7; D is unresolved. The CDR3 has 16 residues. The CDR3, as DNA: TGTGCCAGCAGTTCCCACGGAGCGCAGTCCTCCTACGATCAGTACTTC. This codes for CASSSHGAQSSYDQYF.

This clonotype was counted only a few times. Here the CDR3 reads CASSPPFLHSNTGELFF. In nucleotides, the CDR3 is TGTGCCAGCTCACCACCGTTTCTTCACTCGAACACCGGGGAGCTGTTTTTT. The gene calls are TRBV18 and TRBJ2-2, with D unresolved. The germline V gene encodes CDR1 KGHSH and CDR2 LQKENI. The V gene lost 0 bases and the J gene lost 0 bases, with 11 bases spanning the gap. This CDR3 is 17 amino acids long.

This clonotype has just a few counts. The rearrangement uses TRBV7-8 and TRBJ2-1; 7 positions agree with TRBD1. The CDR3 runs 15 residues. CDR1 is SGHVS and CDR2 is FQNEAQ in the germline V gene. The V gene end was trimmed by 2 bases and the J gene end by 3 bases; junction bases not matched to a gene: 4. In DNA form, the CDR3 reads TGTGCCAGCAGCTTACTAGGGGGCGACTACAATGAGCAGTTCTTC. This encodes CASSLLGGDYNEQFF.

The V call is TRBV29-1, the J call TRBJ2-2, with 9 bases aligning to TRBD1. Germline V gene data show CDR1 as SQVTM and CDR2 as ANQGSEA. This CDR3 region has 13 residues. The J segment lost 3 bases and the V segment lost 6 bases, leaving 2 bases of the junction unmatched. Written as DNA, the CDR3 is TGCAGCGTGGACAGGGGCGACACCGGGGAGCTGTTTTTT. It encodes CSVDRGDTGELFF.